A selection of T cell receptor beta chains follows, all from one sample in a study of blood T cell repertoires in COVID-19. Sequencing was performed with immunoSEQ multiplex PCR; in TCRdb, only in-frame clones are kept and a portion is missing. The data show some 180,000 clones, 80% to 90% seen once. Sequencing used peripheral blood. Receptors were obtained from a man in his 70s with active or convalescent COVID-19. CDR3s include the opening cysteine and the closing phenylalanine or tryptophan. Each record gives: J gene, V gene, D gene, clone size, CDR3 DNA, CDR3 protein. The D gene is left open where the match is weak. The listing skips clone size in some rows; elsewhere it reads once, few, many or a size class.

TRBJ1-1,TRBV7-9,TRBD1,.,TGTGCCATCTCAGGGGGAACCGGAACCCTGAACACTGAAGCTTTCTTT,CAISGGTGTLNTEAFF
TRBJ1-4,TRBV5-1,TRBD1,few,TGCGCCAGCAGCCCGAACACAGGGGGCGAGGAAAAACTGTTTTTT,CASSPNTGGEEKLFF
TRBJ1-6,TRBV18,TRBD1,.,TGTGCCAGCTCACCCGCACGGGCAGGGGGGTCCTATAATTCACCCCTCCACTTT,CASSPARAGGSYNSPLHF
TRBJ1-2,TRBV7-2,.,.,TGTGCCAGCAGCTTAAGGCAGGCCTATGGCTACACCTTC,CASSLRQAYGYTF
TRBJ1-4,TRBV30,TRBD1,.,TGTGCCTGGAGTCAAGGACAGGGAAGGGGAAATGAAAAACTGTTTTTT,CAWSQGQGRGNEKLFF
TRBJ1-6,TRBV19,TRBD1,.,TGTGCCAGTAGTACCGCCCCGGGACAGGGTAGGGGGAATTCACCCCTCCACTTT,CASSTAPGQGRGNSPLHF
TRBJ1-6,TRBV2,.,.,TGTGCCAGCAGTGAAGCGCTTCCGGGGGTTTCACCCCTCCACTTT,CASSEALPGVSPLHF
TRBJ1-6,TRBV6-5,TRBD1,.,TGTGCCAGCAGTTACCGGGGACAGGGGGTTAATTCACCCCTCCACTTT,CASSYRGQGVNSPLHF
TRBJ1-2,TRBV7-2,.,.,TGTGCCAGCAGCCTCCAGAGACAGAACTATGGCTACACCTTC,CASSLQRQNYGYTF
TRBJ1-5,TRBV2,.,.,TGTGCCAGCAGTGTCGGCAGGTTGGGTCAGCCCCAGCATTTT,CASSVGRLGQPQHF
TRBJ2-7,TRBV28,TRBD2,.,TGTGCCTCCCGGGGGGGCAGTCCAAAATCCTACGAGCAGTACTTC,CASRGGSPKSYEQYF
TRBJ1-2,TRBV6-5,.,.,TGTGCCAGCAGTTCCAGATATGGCTACACCTTC,CASSSRYGYTF
TRBJ1-5,TRBV19,.,.,TGTGCCAGTAGCCTGCTATTGTCGAGTGGGGCGCGAGTAAGTCAGCCCCAGCATTTT,CASSLLLSSGARVSQPQHF
TRBJ2-1,TRBV6-6,TRBD2,.,TGTGCCAGCAGTCGATCACTAGCGGTAAGATACAATGAGCAGTTCTTC,CASSRSLAVRYNEQFF
TRBJ1-1,TRBV4-1,TRBD1,once,TGCGCCAGCAGCCAATTCGGGGACAGGGGGCGGGTCACTGAAGCTTTCTTT,CASSQFGDRGRVTEAFF
TRBJ2-4,TRBV6-2/TRBV6-3,.,.,TGTGCCAGCAGTTACTCGAGAGGGCCGAAAAACATTCAGTACTTC,CASSYSRGPKNIQYF
TRBJ2-5,TRBV2,.,.,TGTGCCAGCAGTGGCGGGGGCGGGGAGACCCAGTACTTC,CASSGGGGETQYF
TRBJ2-7,TRBV18,TRBD1,.,TGTGCCAGCTCCCGCGGACAGGACTACGAGCAGTACTTC,CASSRGQDYEQYF
TRBJ1-1,TRBV6-5,TRBD1,.,TGTGCCAGCAGTAGAGGGGGCAGGTACACTGAAGCTTTCTTT,CASSRGGRYTEAFF
TRBJ1-4,TRBV9,TRBD1,.,TGTGCCAGCAGCCCCTACCGGGACAGTAATGAAAAACTGTTTTTT,CASSPYRDSNEKLFF
TRBJ1-2,TRBV28,TRBD1,.,TGTGCCAGCAGGTCAGGGGGCGCAGGGTATGGCTACACCTTC,CASRSGGAGYGYTF
TRBJ2-7,TRBV7-8,TRBD1,.,TGTGCCAGCAGCAGGGGACAGGGCCCTTCCTACGAGCAGTACTTC,CASSRGQGPSYEQYF
TRBJ2-2,TRBV2,TRBD1,.,TGTGCCAGCAGCCGACAGGGGACCACCGGGGAGCTGTTTTTT,CASSRQGTTGELFF
TRBJ1-1,TRBV6-5,TRBD1,.,TGTGCCAGCAGGGGGACAGCCATGAACACTGAAGCTTTCTTT,CASRGTAMNTEAFF
TRBJ1-5,TRBV6-5,.,.,TGTGCCAGCCGAGACAAAAGCAATCAGCCCCAGCATTTT,CASRDKSNQPQHF